These 32 T cell receptor beta chains came from one sample sequenced in a study of cytomegalovirus exposure and HLA in healthy donors. PCR amplification relied on 60 Vbeta primers (plus 13 Jbeta primers). Sequencing used immunoSEQ multiplex PCR; TCRdb keeps in-frame clones, though not all of them. The sample has tens of thousands of clones; 82% are singletons. Sequencing was carried out using PBMCs. Every receptor here comes from a man in his fifties in good health and CMV-seronegative.

This clone was recorded once. The rearrangement links TRBV5-4 to TRBJ2-7, with no clear D. V lost 3 bases and J 3 bases, leaving 10 bases between the germline ends. Germline lookup yields CDR1 SGHNT and CDR2 YYREEE (reference sequence). CDR3 length: 13 residues. The CDR3 DNA reads as TGTGCCAGCAGCTCCCCCATCGGCTACGAGCAGTACTTC. This translates into CASSSPIGYEQYF.

This sequence joins TRBV27 and TRBJ1-1; D is unclear. Germline V CDR1 and CDR2: MNHEY, SMNVEV (reference sequence). The V end was cut by 3 bases, the J end by 0 bases, with 5 bases between. The CDR3 length is 13 residues. This CDR3 is CASSFTVNTEAFF. The CDR3 region has the DNA TGTGCCAGCAGTTTTACAGTGAACACTGAAGCTTTCTTT.

V is TRBV27 and J is TRBJ2-2; D is perhaps TRBD2 (5 bases). The CDR3 has 16 amino acids. Germline CDR1 is MNHEY and CDR2 is SMNVEV (reference sequence). V was cut by 2 bases and J by 5 bases, with 15 bases left in between. CDR3 bases: TGTGCCAGCAGTTTAATACACGCCGGAGGAACCGGGGAGCTGTTTTTT. As protein: CASSLIHAGGTGELFF.

The CDR3, as DNA: TGTGCCAGCAGCTTAGCCCTTCCTAGCGATACGCAGTATTTT. Its translation: CASSLALPSDTQYF. The chain carries TRBV7-3 and TRBJ2-3; tentatively, D is TRBD2 (5 bases). Looked up from germline, CDR1 is SGHTA and CDR2 is FQGTGA. The V and J ends lost 2 bases and 6 bases respectively, with 12 bases between them. There are 14 residues in the CDR3.

Remarks on this clone: The junction does not match germline at one end; this may be a read error. The J gene is TRBJ2-2, the V gene TRBV16; maybe TRBD2 (6 bases). The CDR3 runs 14 residues. Per germline, CDR1 KGHSY and CDR2 FQNENV. The CDR3 spells CASSQNSYTGGLFF. CDR3 DNA: TGTGCCAGCAGCCAAAATAGTTACACCGGGGGGCTGTTTTTT.

The CDR3 spells CASSLTGDRPQHF. CDR3 DNA: TGCGCCAGCAGCCTGACAGGGGATCGGCCCCAGCATTTT. The V call is TRBV5-1, the J call TRBJ1-5, with 8 bases lining up with TRBD1. This CDR3 is 13 amino acids long. Unmatched junction bases numbered 6, after V lost 4 bases and J lost 9 bases. The germline gives CDR1 SGHRS, CDR2 YFSETQ.

The chain couples TRBV7-9 to TRBJ1-2; D may be TRBD1 (5 bases). The germline V gene encodes CDR1 SEHNR and CDR2 FQNEAQ (reference sequence). V was clipped by 5 bases and J by 5 bases, with 12 bases between them. The CDR3 length is 13 residues. The CDR3 DNA reads TGTGCCAGCAGCCCCCCGGGGGTATATGGCTACACCTTC. Translated, it gives CASSPPGVYGYTF.

The rearrangement joins TRBV9 to TRBJ2-7; 7 nucleotides match TRBD1. This CDR3 contains 14 residues. Germline CDR1 reads SGDLS; CDR2 reads YYNGEE. J lost 5 bases, V lost 0 bases, and 5 bases had no gene match. CDR3 DNA: TGTGCCAGCAGCGTAGCCGGAACAGGGGACGAGCAGTACTTC. This gives the protein CASSVAGTGDEQYF.

The V and J genes are TRBV4-3 and TRBJ2-1; 8 bases are a match to TRBD1. Germline CDR1 and CDR2: LGHNA and YSLEER. Trimming at V came to 0 bases and at J to 8 bases, leaving 9 bases not matched to a gene. This CDR3 has 16 amino acids. CDR3 DNA: TGCGCCAGCAGCCAAGAATACGACAGGGGAGCCTATGAGCAGTTCTTC. Encoded protein: CASSQEYDRGAYEQFF.

This clone was counted only a few times. CDR3 residues: CASSPLAASTDTQYF. The CDR3 DNA sequence: TGTGCCAGCTCACCACTAGCGGCTAGCACAGATACGCAGTATTTT. The gene calls are TRBV18 and TRBJ2-3, with a weak D call TRBD2 (6 bases). Germline values: CDR1 KGHSH, CDR2 LQKENI. This CDR3 contains 15 residues. The V and J ends lost 1 base and 0 bases respectively, with 8 bases between them.

V is TRBV11-2 and J is TRBJ2-1; TRBD2 is a possible D gene (5 bases). This CDR3 has 16 residues. Germline CDR1 and CDR2: SGHAT and FQNNGV. Trimming removed 1 base at V and 0 bases at J, with 10 bases between. The CDR3 spells CASSLGTLDSYNEQFF. The CDR3 nucleotides read TGTGCCAGCAGCTTAGGGACTCTAGACTCCTACAATGAGCAGTTCTTC.

Here the CDR3 DNA reads TGTGCCCACACCCCCTCCAAAGGACTAGCGGAAGAGACCCAGTACTTC. Translating gives CAHTPSKGLAEETQYF. The V gene is TRBV30, the J gene TRBJ2-5, with TRBD2 matching over 10 bases. This CDR3 comprises 16 residues. The ends lost 8 bases at V and 3 bases at J; junction bases unmatched: 15. Germline V gives CDR1 GTSNPN, CDR2 SVGIG (reference sequence). Full variable domain (missing parts from reference TRBV30 and TRBJ2-5): SQTIHQWPATLVQPVGSPLSLECTVEGTSNPNLYWYRQAAGRGLQLLFYSVGIGQISSEVPQNLSASRPQDRQFILSSKKLLLSDSGFYLCAHTPSKGLAEETQYFGPGTRLLVL.

The chain links TRBV7-9 to TRBJ2-1, with D tentatively TRBD2 (5 bases). Germline loops: CDR1 SEHNR, CDR2 FQNEAQ (reference sequence). V was cut by 1 base and J by 0 bases, with 10 bases left in between. The CDR3 consists of 16 residues. For the CDR3, the DNA is TGTGCCAGCAGCTTAGTTAGGAGGAGCTCCTACAATGAGCAGTTCTTC. Encoded protein: CASSLVRRSSYNEQFF.

This clone is a singleton in its sample. The chain couples TRBV7-2 to TRBJ2-7; 7 positions agree with TRBD2. The CDR3 spans 16 residues. Germline lookup yields CDR1 SGHTA and CDR2 FQGNSA. V gave up 6 bases and J gave up 2 bases; unmatched junction bases: 13. This chain's CDR3 is CASSRESSGIPYEQYF. DNA for the CDR3: TGTGCCAGCAGTCGGGAATCCAGCGGGATCCCCTACGAGCAGTACTTC.

CDR3 loop: CASSYQGNTGELFF. DNA of the CDR3: TGTGCCAGCAGTTATCAGGGAAACACCGGGGAGCTGTTTTTT. V and J are TRBV6-6 and TRBJ2-2, with D perhaps TRBD1 (5 bases). Germline V gene lookup returns CDR1 MNHNY and CDR2 SVGAGI (reference sequence). The CDR3 consists of 14 residues. Trimming pared 3 bases from V and 2 bases from J, leaving 7 bases between.

The chain recombines TRBV2 with TRBJ2-5, with 12 nucleotides matching TRBD2. Germline lookup yields CDR1 SNHLY and CDR2 FYNNEI. The CDR3 spans 15 residues. V was clipped by 6 bases and J by 4 bases; unmatched bases: 6. The DNA for the CDR3 is TGTGCCAGCAGCTTGACTAGCGGGAGAGGAGAGACCCAGTACTTC. Its translation: CASSLTSGRGETQYF.

The chain combines TRBV6-5 with TRBJ2-5; TRBD2 aligns across 12 bases. This CDR3 has 15 amino acids. Trimming removed 6 bases from V and 5 bases from J; junction bases left unmatched: 7. Per the germline V gene, CDR1 is MNHEY and CDR2 is SVGAGI. The CDR3 protein is CASSSLAGGLETQYF. CDR3 bases: TGTGCCAGCAGCTCCCTAGCGGGAGGGCTGGAGACCCAGTACTTC.

V usage is TRBV30 and J usage is TRBJ1-2, with D perhaps TRBD1 (5 bases). Trimming shortened V by 7 bases and J by 0 bases, and 15 bases separated the two germline ends. The CDR3 runs to 14 residues. Germline lookup yields CDR1 GTSNPN and CDR2 SVGIG (reference sequence). CDR3 bases: TGTGCCTCACCACCAGGACAAACTAACTATGGCTACACCTTC. It codes for CASPPGQTNYGYTF.

With respect to this clone: The same CDR3 is also encoded by other DNA sequences in this sample. V is TRBV5-1 and J is TRBJ2-1; possible D gene TRBD1, 6 bases. CDR1 is SGHRS, CDR2 YFSETQ, per germline. V was pared by 4 bases and J by 4 bases, with 9 bases between. The CDR3 runs 13 residues. The CDR3 region has the DNA TGCGCCAGCAGCCCGGACAGTTACAATGAGCAGTTCTTC. This sequence encodes CASSPDSYNEQFF.

There are a few counts of this clone. V gene TRBV7-9 combines with J gene TRBJ1-6; 10 nucleotides match TRBD1. The V segment lost 8 bases and the J segment 5 bases; nucleotides outside the gene matches: 3. This CDR3 contains 14 residues. Germline V gene data show CDR1 as SEHNR and CDR2 as FQNEAQ (reference sequence). The CDR3 sequence: CASLGTGDNSPLHF. The CDR3 coding sequence is TGTGCCAGCTTGGGGACAGGGGATAATTCACCCCTCCACTTT.

The V call is TRBV6-5, the J call TRBJ2-2, with D tentatively TRBD1 (6 bases). CDR1 is MNHEY, CDR2 SVGAGI, per germline. V shed 3 bases and J shed 5 bases, with 13 bases lying between them. The CDR3 loop spans 15 amino acids. CDR3 residues: CASSYSGQRTGELFF. DNA of the CDR3: TGTGCCAGCAGTTATTCTGGACAGCGAACCGGGGAGCTGTTTTTT.

The J gene is TRBJ1-3, the V gene TRBV13; 8 bases map to TRBD1. The germline V gene has CDR1 PRHDT and CDR2 FYEKMQ (reference sequence). Losses at the gene ends were 5 bases for V and 7 bases for J; bases not matched to a gene: 7. This CDR3 is built from 14 residues. The CDR3 region is CASSLRQGSNTIYF. CDR3 DNA: TGTGCCAGCAGCCTCCGACAGGGGTCGAACACCATATATTTT.

This chain joins TRBV5-1 and TRBJ1-3; TRBD1 is a possible D gene (6 bases). Germline CDR1 reads SGHRS; CDR2 reads YFSETQ. V dropped 4 bases and J dropped 7 bases, with 18 bases sitting between them. The CDR3 loop spans 15 amino acids. Written as DNA, the CDR3 is TGCGCCAGCAGCCCGGGAACAGGGAAAGGGAACACCATATATTTT. This codes for CASSPGTGKGNTIYF.

The rearrangement uses TRBV28 and TRBJ1-1, with D maybe TRBD1 (6 bases). V was trimmed by 6 bases and J by 2 bases, leaving 13 bases between them. Per germline, CDR1 MDHEN and CDR2 SYDVKM. The CDR3 length is 14 residues. The CDR3 spells CASRRGGSNTEAFF. As DNA, the CDR3 is TGTGCCAGCAGAAGAGGGGGTTCAAACACTGAAGCTTTCTTT.

V usage is TRBV6-6 and J usage is TRBJ1-5; TRBD1 agrees at 9 bases. The CDR3 totals 13 residues. Germline-derived CDR1 and CDR2 are MNHNY and SVGAGI (reference sequence). Trimming at V came to 6 bases and at J to 7 bases, leaving 4 bases not matched to a gene. CDR3 loop: CASSDTGGQPQHF. CDR3 bases: TGTGCCAGCAGCGATACAGGGGGCCAGCCCCAGCATTTT.

This clone has just one count. This chain links TRBV5-1 with TRBJ2-3, with 9 bases aligning to TRBD2. Germline lookup yields CDR1 SGHRS and CDR2 YFSETQ. The CDR3 sequence is 16 residues long. V gave up 8 bases and J gave up 4 bases; unmatched junction bases: 14. CDR3 DNA sequence: TGCGCCAGTAAATCTGGAGCGGGAGGAGGGGCAGATACGCAGTATTTT. Translated: CASKSGAGGGADTQYF.

In this sample, this clone turned up once. The chain recombines TRBV11-2 with TRBJ2-7; 9 positions agree with TRBD2. Germline CDR1 SGHAT, CDR2 FQNNGV. Trimming removed 3 bases from V and 0 bases from J; junction bases left unmatched: 3. CDR3 length: 15 residues. As DNA, the CDR3 is TGTGCCAGCAGCTTCGGCGGGAGGGGCTCCTACGAGCAGTACTTC. This codes for CASSFGGRGSYEQYF.

This chain links TRBV29-1 with TRBJ2-1; TRBD2 matches 12 bases. In germline, CDR1 is SQVTM, CDR2 ANQGSEA. This CDR3 has 13 amino acids. The V and J ends lost 2 bases and 12 bases, in that order; junction bases with no gene match: 5. The CDR3: CSVETSGRLGQFF. The CDR3 region has the DNA TGCAGCGTTGAAACTAGCGGGAGGCTGGGGCAGTTCTTC.

Here the CDR3 reads CASRLAGGYNEQFF. CDR3 DNA: TGTGCCAGTCGATTGGCAGGGGGCTACAATGAGCAGTTCTTC. The chain combines TRBV19 with TRBJ2-1; 7 bases align to TRBD1. Germline V CDR1 and CDR2: LNHDA, SQIVND (reference sequence). V lost 8 bases to trimming and J lost 3 bases; unmatched junction nucleotides: 7. CDR3 length: 14 amino acids.

The chain combines TRBV1 with TRBJ2-3; TRBD2, the table's D call, was not compared with the DNA. TRBV1 is deemed a pseudogene. The CDR3 spans 18 residues. The CDR3 coding sequence is TGCACCAGCAGCCGACGAATACCGGGACTAGCGGTAGGAGATACGCAGTATTTT. The encoded protein is CTSSRRIPGLAVGDTQYF.

The genes are TRBV27 and TRBJ2-1; 10 nucleotides match TRBD1. Germline CDR1 MNHEY, CDR2 SMNVEV (reference sequence). This CDR3 comprises 16 residues. V was clipped by 2 bases and J by 6 bases; unmatched bases: 7. CDR3 amino acids: CASSLRQGAFGNEQFF. The CDR3 nucleotides read TGTGCCAGCAGTTTAAGACAGGGGGCATTCGGCAATGAGCAGTTCTTC.

The gene calls are TRBV6-5 and TRBJ1-1; D not certain. The CDR3 totals 13 residues. The V gene's germline CDR1 is MNHEY and CDR2 SVGAGI. V lost 7 bases to trimming and J lost 4 bases, with 13 bases between them. CDR3 bases: TGTGCCAGCACCCCTACCCATGGCACTGAAGCTTTCTTT. Residues: CASTPTHGTEAFF.